This T cell receptor (beta chain) originates from a study of identical twins (dated by TCRdb to 2016 to 2018). Looking at the study overall: The study deep-sequenced TCR alpha and beta repertoires from monozygotic twins, unrelated adults of various ages and cord blood to test whether fetal clonotypes persist. To rule out contamination, the twin experiments were replicated at different times with different library preparation protocols.

Library preparation employed 5' RACE. The data were produced on an Illumina HiSeq 2000. Template switching added a universal primer binding site, and the final cDNA carried a unique molecular identifier that allowed TCR cDNA molecules to be counted accurately. Specific primers in the conserved constant-segment region were used to synthesize first-strand cDNA for the TCR alpha and beta chains. Each cDNA library was double barcoded, with a SMART-Mk sample barcode plus Illumina barcodes, to control for contamination. TruSeq adapter sequences along with Illumina sample barcodes were introduced in two successive PCR steps. The TCR alpha and beta cDNA libraries were sequenced on the Illumina HiSeq platform using custom primers. As for how the authors treated the data: MiGEC was used to process raw reads and extract unique molecular identifiers, and MiXCR was used to find CDR3 positions. Recombination models were inferred per individual with the repgenHMM and IGoR tools using an EM algorithm. The analysis of shared clonotypes was done with the tcR package in R, with sharing normalized by the product of cloneset sizes. To study raw recombination free of thymic and clonal selection effects, out-of-frame nonproductive sequences were analyzed. TCRdb reprocessed the public reads (quality trimming at Q25 with fastp, clone calling with MiXCR) and kept in-frame beta chains. Each CDR3 protein gets just one entry, which takes the most common genes and DNA from the rows behind it. In this record, the V and J calls reflect TCRdb's handling and not the investigators' own analysis. Present in this sample are 1.5 million to 2 million distinct CDR3 sequences, 32% of which were seen just once. The ten most abundant clones make up more than 0.25% of the sample.

Paper-wide results and their limitations: Compared with coincidental sharing between unrelated individuals, an excess of low generation-probability sequences was observed among out-of-frame TCR alpha sequences shared between twins. Zero-insertion analyses could be partly confounded by invariant T cells such as MAIT and iNKT, although diverse VJ usage argued against such confounding for most clonotypes. Excess twin sharing in beta out-of-frame sequences was weaker because fewer shared sequences lowered the signal-to-noise ratio. Because the same donors could not be followed over many years, the conclusions depended on cross-sectional statistical analysis. In monozygotic twins, recombination models systematically underestimated out-of-frame TCR alpha sharing, but the models matched the sharing seen between unrelated individuals. Fewer insertions were carried by abundant cord blood beta clonotypes; a weaker similar trend was observed in young adult naive repertoires, while no such trend was observed in memory repertoires.

This clonotype was recorded a few times. Its specific antigen is unknown. Base qualities were left out, and no much larger clone turns up one base away. All donors were healthy Caucasians. Material: cord blood. The source is a newborn girl in good health.

Read as DNA, the sequence is TGTGCCAGCAGCGTACCCAGACTAGCCAAAAACATTCAGTACTTC. Protein translation: CASSVPRLAKNIQYF. The rearranged segments are TRBV6-1 and TRBJ2-4; no D gene is confidently identified. As encoded in the germline V gene, CDR1 is MNHNS while CDR2 is SASEGT. CDR3 length: 15 amino acids, cysteine to phenylalanine. CDR3 DNA only is kept here, 45 bases in frame from base 1. The trim is 6 bases for V and 0 bases for J, with a gap of 12 bases between the germline ends.